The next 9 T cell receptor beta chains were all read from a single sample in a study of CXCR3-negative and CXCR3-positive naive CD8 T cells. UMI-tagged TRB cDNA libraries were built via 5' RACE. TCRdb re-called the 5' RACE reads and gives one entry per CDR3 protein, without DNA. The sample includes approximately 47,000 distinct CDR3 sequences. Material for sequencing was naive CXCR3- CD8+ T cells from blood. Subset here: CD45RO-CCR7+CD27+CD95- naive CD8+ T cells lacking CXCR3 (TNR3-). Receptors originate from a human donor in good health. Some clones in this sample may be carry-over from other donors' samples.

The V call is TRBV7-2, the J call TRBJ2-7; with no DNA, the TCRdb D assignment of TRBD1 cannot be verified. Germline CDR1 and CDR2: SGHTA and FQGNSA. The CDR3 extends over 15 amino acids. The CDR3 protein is CASSLNRGPTYEQYF.

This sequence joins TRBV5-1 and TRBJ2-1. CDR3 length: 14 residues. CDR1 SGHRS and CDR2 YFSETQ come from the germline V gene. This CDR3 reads CASSLDSVYNEQFF.

CDR3 region: CASSLPGGDTQYF. The chain combines TRBV28 with TRBJ2-3; TCRdb lists TRBD1, though no DNA is available to test this call. Germline loops: CDR1 MDHEN, CDR2 SYDVKM. This CDR3 is 13 amino acids long.

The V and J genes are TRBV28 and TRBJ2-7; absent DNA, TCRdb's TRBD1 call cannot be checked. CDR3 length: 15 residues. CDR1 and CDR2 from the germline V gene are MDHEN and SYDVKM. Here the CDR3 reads CASSQGQGHSYEQYF.

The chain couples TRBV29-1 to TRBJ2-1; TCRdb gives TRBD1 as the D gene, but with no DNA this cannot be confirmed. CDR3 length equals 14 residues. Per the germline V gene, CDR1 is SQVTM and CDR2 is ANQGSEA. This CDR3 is CSVEGQVNRNEQFF.

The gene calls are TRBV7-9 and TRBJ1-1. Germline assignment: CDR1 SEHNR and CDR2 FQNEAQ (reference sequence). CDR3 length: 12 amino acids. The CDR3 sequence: CASSLGLTEAFF.

The CDR3 here is CSVARGMNTEAFF. The chain uses TRBV29-1 and TRBJ1-1; TCRdb picks TRBD1, but there is no DNA to check that call. The CDR3 is made up of 13 amino acids. The germline V gene has CDR1 SQVTM and CDR2 ANQGSEA.

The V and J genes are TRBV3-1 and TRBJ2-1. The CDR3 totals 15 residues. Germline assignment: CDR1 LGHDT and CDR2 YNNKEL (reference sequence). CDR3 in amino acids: CASSPEVSSYNEQFF.

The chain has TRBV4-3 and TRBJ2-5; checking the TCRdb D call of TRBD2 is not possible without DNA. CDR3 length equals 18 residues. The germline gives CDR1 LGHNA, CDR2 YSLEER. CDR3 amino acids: CASSQPGLAGEYQETQYF.